This record concerns one TCR beta chain sequence. Antigen: not known. TCRdb recomputed calls from the 5' RACE reads with MiXCR, one row per CDR3 protein. Of 800,000 to 900,000 distinct CDR3 sequences listed, 10% to 15% are singletons. This entry belongs to a study of CD8 T cells in ankylosing spondylitis. General study findings and limits: Matched ankylosing spondylitis synovial fluid reportedly showed significant enrichment of disease-linked clones. Disease-linked clones bore a CD8+ phenotype and were relatively rare in peripheral blood. Ankylosing spondylitis blood appeared to be characterized by a TCR beta motif of fewer than ten highly homologous variants.

The length of the CDR3 is 16 residues. Looked up from germline, CDR1 is SGHTA and CDR2 is FQGNSA. Losses at the gene ends were 5 bases for V and 3 bases for J; bases not matched to a gene: 13. The chain is built from TRBV7-2 and TRBJ2-7; 7 nucleotides match TRBD1. Sequencing input: blood, either unsorted or a sorted T cell fraction (not recorded which). This TCR was sampled from a male donor with ankylosing spondylitis. The CDR3 loop reads CASSVRQGGKGYEQYF. CDR3 DNA sequence: TGTGCCAGCAGCGTTAGACAGGGTGGGAAAGGCTACGAGCAGTACTTC.